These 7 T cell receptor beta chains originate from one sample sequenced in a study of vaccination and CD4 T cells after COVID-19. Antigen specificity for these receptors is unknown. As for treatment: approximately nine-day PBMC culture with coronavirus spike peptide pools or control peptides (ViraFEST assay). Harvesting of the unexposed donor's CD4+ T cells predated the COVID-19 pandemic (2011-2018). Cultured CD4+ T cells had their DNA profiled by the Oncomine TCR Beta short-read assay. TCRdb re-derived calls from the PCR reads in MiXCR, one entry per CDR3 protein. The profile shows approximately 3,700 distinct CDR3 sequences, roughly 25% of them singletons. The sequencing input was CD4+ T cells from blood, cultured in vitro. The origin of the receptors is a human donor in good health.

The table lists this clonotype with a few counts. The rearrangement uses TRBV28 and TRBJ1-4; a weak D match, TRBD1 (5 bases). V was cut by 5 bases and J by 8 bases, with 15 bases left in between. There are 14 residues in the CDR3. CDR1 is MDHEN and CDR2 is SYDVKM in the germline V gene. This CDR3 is CASSSGGGHEKLFF. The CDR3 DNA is TGTGCCAGCAGTAGCGGCGGGGGTCACGAAAAACTGTTTTTT.

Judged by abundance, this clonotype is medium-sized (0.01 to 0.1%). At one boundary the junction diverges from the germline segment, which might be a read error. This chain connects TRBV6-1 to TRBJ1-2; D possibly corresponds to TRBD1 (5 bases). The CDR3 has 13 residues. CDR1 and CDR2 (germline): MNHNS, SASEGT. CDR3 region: CASSEAEGYRPAF. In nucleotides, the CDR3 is TGTGCCAGCAGTGAAGCGGAGGGGTACCGACCCGCCTTC.

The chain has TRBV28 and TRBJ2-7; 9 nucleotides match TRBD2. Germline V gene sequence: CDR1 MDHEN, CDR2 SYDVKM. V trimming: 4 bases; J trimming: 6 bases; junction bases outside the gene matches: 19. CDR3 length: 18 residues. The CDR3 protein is CASSSFGGRGGSRSEQYF. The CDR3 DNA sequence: TGTGCCAGCAGTTCCTTCGGTGGGCGGGGGGGCTCGCGTTCCGAGCAGTACTTC.

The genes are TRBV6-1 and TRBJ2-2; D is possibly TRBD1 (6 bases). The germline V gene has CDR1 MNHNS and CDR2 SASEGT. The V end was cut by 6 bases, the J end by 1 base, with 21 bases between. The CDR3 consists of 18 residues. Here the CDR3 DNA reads TGTGCCAGCAGGCCGGGACAATCGGTCTCCCTGAACACCGGGGAGCTGTTTTTT. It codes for CASRPGQSVSLNTGELFF.

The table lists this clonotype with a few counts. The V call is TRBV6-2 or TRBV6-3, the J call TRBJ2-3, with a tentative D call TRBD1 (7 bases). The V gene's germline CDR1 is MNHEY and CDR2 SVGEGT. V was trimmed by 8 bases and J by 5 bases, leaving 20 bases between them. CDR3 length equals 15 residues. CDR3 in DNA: TGTGCCAGCTTCCCAGGGGGGCTAGCGATAGATACGCAGTATTTT. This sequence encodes CASFPGGLAIDTQYF.

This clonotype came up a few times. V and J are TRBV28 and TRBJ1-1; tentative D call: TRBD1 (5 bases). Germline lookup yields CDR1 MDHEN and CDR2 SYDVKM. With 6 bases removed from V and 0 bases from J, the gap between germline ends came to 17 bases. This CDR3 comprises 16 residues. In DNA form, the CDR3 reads TGTGCCAGCAGCCCAGCCTCCCAGGGCCTGAACACTGAAGCTTTCTTT. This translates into CASSPASQGLNTEAFF.

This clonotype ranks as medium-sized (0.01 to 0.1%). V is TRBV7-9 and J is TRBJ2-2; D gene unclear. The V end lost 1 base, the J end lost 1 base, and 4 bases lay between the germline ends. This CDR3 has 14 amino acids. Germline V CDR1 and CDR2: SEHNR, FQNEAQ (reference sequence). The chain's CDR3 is CASSLVWNTGELFF. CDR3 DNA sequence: TGTGCCAGCAGCTTAGTCTGGAACACCGGGGAGCTGTTTTTT.